The 3 T cell receptor beta chains below were found in one sample sequenced in a study of T cells expressing NK-cell markers. TCRdb processed the 5' RACE reads again and assigns one entry to each CDR3 protein, with no DNA. With 500,000 to 700,000 distinct CDR3 sequences in the sample, the ten largest clones hold less than 4.5%. Material for sequencing was blood T cells: a sorted CD56 or NKG2C T cell subset, CD4+ or CD8+ T cells, or bulk PBMC T cells (not recorded which). These receptors were obtained from a young man in good health.

V and J are TRBV11-2 and TRBJ2-1; the D call of TRBD2 rests on TCRdb alone, since no DNA is present to check it. The CDR3 covers 16 residues. CDR1 is SGHAT and CDR2 is FQNNGV in the germline V gene. The chain's CDR3 is CASSLDLGGGGNEQFF.

The V gene is TRBV29-1, the J gene TRBJ2-1; TCRdb returns TRBD1, unconfirmable since there is no DNA. CDR3 length: 15 residues. Germline V gene lookup returns CDR1 SQVTM and CDR2 ANQGSEA. This CDR3 reads CSAPGSGALYNEQFF.

The chain recombines TRBV4-3 with TRBJ2-6; as DNA is missing, the TRBD1 call by TCRdb cannot be tested. This CDR3 has 18 residues. Germline-derived CDR1 and CDR2 are LGHNA and YSLEER. CDR3: CASSQGSRVLTGANVLTF.